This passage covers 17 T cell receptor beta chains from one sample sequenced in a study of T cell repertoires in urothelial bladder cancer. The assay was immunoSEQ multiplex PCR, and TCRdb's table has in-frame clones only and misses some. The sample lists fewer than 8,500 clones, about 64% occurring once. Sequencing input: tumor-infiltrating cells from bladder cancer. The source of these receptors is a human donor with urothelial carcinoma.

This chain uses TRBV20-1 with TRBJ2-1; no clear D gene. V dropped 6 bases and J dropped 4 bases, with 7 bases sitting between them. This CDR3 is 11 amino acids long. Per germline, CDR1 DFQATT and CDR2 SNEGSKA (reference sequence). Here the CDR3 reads CSAAPYNEQFF. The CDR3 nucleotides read TGCAGTGCCGCCCCGTACAATGAGCAGTTCTTC.

For the CDR3, the DNA is TGTGCCAGCAGTGAAGGGGCTGAGACTGAAGCTTTCTTT. Its translation: CASSEGAETEAFF. The chain links TRBV6-1 to TRBJ1-1; the D is unclear. This CDR3 region has 13 residues. Deletions cut 1 base from V and 5 bases from J, with 8 bases between. Germline values: CDR1 MNHNS, CDR2 SASEGT.

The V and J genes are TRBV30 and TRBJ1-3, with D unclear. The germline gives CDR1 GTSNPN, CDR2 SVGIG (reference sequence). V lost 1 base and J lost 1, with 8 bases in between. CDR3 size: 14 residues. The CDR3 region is CAWSAGRSGNTIYF. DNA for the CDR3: TGTGCCTGGAGTGCTGGGAGGTCTGGAAACACCATATATTTT.

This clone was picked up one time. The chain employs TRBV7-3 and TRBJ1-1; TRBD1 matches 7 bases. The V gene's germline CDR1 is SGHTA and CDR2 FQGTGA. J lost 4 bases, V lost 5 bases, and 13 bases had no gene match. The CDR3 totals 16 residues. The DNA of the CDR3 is TGTGCCAGCAGCCCCCAAGGAGGGGGCGCGGGCACTGAAGCTTTCTTT. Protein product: CASSPQGGGAGTEAFF.

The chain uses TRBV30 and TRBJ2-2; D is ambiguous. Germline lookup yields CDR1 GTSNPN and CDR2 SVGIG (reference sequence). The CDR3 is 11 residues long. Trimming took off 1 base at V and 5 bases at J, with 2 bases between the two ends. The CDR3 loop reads CAWSETGELFF. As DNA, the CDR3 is TGTGCCTGGAGTGAAACCGGGGAGCTGTTTTTT. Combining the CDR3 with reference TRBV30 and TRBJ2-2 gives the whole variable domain SQTIHQWPATLVQPVGSPLSLECTVEGTSNPNLYWYRQAAGRGLQLLFYSVGIGQISSEVPQNLSASRPQDRQFILSSKKLLLSDSGFYLCAWSETGELFFGEGSRLTVL.

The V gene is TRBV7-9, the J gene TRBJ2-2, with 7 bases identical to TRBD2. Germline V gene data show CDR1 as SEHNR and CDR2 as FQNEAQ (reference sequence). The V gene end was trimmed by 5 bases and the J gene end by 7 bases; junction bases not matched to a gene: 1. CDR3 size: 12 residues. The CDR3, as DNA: TGTGCCAGCAGCCGCGGGGGCGGGGAGCTGTTTTTT. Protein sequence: CASSRGGGELFF.

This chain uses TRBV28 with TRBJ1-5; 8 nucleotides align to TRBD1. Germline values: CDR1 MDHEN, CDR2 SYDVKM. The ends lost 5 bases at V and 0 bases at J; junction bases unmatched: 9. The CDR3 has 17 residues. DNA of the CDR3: TGTGCCAGCAGTGCCCCAGGGGGCGAGATTAGCAATCAGCCCCAGCATTTT. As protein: CASSAPGGEISNQPQHF.

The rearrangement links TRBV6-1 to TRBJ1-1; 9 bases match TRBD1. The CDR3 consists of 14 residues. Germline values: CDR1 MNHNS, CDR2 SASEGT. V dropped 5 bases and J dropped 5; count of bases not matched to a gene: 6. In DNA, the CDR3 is TGTGCCAGCAGTCGGGACAGGGCTTCGACTGAAGCTTTCTTT. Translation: CASSRDRASTEAFF.

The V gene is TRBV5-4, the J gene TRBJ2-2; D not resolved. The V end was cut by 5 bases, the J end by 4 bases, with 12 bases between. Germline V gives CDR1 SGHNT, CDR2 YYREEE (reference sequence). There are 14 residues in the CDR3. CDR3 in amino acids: CASRPLESTGELFF. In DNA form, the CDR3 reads TGTGCCAGCAGACCCCTTGAGAGCACCGGGGAGCTGTTTTTT.

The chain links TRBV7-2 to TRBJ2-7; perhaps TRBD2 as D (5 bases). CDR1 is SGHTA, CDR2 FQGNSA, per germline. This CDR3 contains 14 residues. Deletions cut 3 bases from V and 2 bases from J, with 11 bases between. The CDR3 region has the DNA TGTGCCAGCAGCTTGGCGGCGGGTCCCTACGAGCAGTACTTC. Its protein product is CASSLAAGPYEQYF.

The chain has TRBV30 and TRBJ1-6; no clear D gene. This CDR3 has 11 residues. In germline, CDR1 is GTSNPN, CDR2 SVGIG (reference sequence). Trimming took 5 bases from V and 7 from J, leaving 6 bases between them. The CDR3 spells CAWGPNSPLHF. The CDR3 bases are TGTGCCTGGGGACCCAATTCACCCCTCCACTTT.

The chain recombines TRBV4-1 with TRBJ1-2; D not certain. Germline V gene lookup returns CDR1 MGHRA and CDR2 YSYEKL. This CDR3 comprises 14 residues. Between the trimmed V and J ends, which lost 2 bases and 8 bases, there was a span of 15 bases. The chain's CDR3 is CASSQITAVGGYTF. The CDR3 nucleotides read TGCGCCAGCAGCCAAATAACCGCGGTCGGAGGCTACACCTTC.

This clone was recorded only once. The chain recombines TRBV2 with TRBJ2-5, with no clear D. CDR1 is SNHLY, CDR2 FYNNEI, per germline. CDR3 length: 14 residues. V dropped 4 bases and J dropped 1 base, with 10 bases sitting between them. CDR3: CASSVRQTQETQYF. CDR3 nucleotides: TGTGCCAGCAGTGTACGGCAGACCCAAGAGACCCAGTACTTC.

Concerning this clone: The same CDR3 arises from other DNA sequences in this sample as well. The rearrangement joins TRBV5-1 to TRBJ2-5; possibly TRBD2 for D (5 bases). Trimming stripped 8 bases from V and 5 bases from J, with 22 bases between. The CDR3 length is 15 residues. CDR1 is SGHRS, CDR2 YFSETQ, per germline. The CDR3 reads CARFSRDTLGETQYF. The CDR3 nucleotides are TGCGCCAGGTTCTCCCGAGACACACTAGGGGAGACCCAGTACTTC. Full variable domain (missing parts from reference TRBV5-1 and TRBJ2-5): KAGVTQTPRYLIKTRGQQVTLSCSPISGHRSVSWYQQTPGQGLQFLFEYFSETQRNKGNFPGRFSGRQFSNSRSEMNVSTLELGDSALYLCARFSRDTLGETQYFGPGTRLLVL.

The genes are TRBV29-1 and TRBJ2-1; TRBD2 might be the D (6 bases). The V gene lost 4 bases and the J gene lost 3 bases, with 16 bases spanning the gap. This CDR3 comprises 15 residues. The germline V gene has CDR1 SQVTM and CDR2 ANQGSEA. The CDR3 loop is CSVVRRGRHYNEQFF. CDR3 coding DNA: TGCAGCGTTGTAAGGCGGGGACGACACTACAATGAGCAGTTCTTC.

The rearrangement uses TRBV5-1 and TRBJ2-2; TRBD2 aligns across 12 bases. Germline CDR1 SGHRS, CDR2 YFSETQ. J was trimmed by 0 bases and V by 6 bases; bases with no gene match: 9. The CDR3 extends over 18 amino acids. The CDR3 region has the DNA TGCGCCAGCACCGCCCGACTAGCGGGGGCCGCGAACACCGGGGAGCTGTTTTTT. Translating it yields CASTARLAGAANTGELFF.

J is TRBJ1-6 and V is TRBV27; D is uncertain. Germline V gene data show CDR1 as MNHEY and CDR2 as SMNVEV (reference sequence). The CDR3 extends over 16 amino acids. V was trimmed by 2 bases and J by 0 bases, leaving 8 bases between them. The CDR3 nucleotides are TGTGCCAGCAGTTTACAGGCTAGCTCCTATAATTCACCCCTCCACTTT. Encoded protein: CASSLQASSYNSPLHF.